A selection of T cell receptor beta chains follows, all from one sample in a study of identical twins. Via MiXCR, TCRdb re-called the 5' RACE reads, giving one row per CDR3 protein. The table has 600,000 to 850,000 distinct CDR3 sequences, roughly 18% seen once. The data were also submitted as part of a second study, on T cells expressing NK-cell markers.

The sequencing sample was made of PBMCs. The receptor set was obtained from a woman aged 18-29 years in good health. Each CDR3 is given with its conserved first and last residue. The D gene is left open where the match is weak. For some rows the clone size is stated as once, few or many, or as a class when expanded; others skip it.

cdr3_aa cdr3_nt v_call clone_size j_call d_call
CSASILAGVTNEQFF TGCAGTGCTAGTATACTAGCGGGAGTAACGAATGAGCAGTTCTTC TRBV20-1 NA TRBJ2-1 TRBD2
CASSKDSFNQPQHF TGTGCCAGCAGCAAGGACAGCTTTAATCAGCCCCAGCATTTT TRBV7-9 NA TRBJ1-5 NA
CASSSWATRYNEQFF TGTGCCAGCAGCTCGTGGGCTACCCGCTACAATGAGCAGTTCTTC TRBV5-6 few TRBJ2-1 NA
CSVSGQLYEQYF TGCAGCGTTTCGGGACAGTTATACGAGCAGTACTTC TRBV29-1 NA TRBJ2-7 TRBD1
CASSRQGGTGELFF TGTGCCAGCAGTCGGCAGGGAGGCACCGGGGAGCTGTTTTTT TRBV21-1 few TRBJ2-2 NA
CAGANWEVNTEAFF TGTGCGGGTGCGAATTGGGAGGTGAACACTGAAGCTTTCTTT TRBV6-2/TRBV6-3 few TRBJ1-1 NA
CASSINKVSSYEQYF TGTGCCAGCAGCATCAACAAGGTCAGCTCCTACGAGCAGTACTTC TRBV2 few TRBJ2-7 NA
CSARAAGGGASETQYF TGCAGTGCTAGGGCCGCCGGCGGGGGGGCCAGTGAGACCCAGTACTTC TRBV20-1 once TRBJ2-5 TRBD2
CASRLAVVYEQYF TGTGCCAGTAGACTAGCGGTGGTCTACGAGCAGTACTTC TRBV6-2/TRBV6-3 few TRBJ2-7 TRBD2
CASSFVTDNEQFF TGTGCCAGCAGTTTTGTGACTGACAATGAGCAGTTCTTC TRBV12-3/TRBV12-4 few TRBJ2-1 NA
CASSFLPRTDTQYF TGTGCCAGCAGCTTCCTACCCCGCACAGATACGCAGTATTTT TRBV7-2 NA TRBJ2-3 NA
CTSFEHVYNEQFF TGCACCAGCTTCGAACACGTCTACAATGAGCAGTTCTTC TRBV1 NA TRBJ2-1 NA
CASSLAPEGSGSSYNEQFF TGTGCCAGCAGCTTAGCGCCAGAAGGTAGCGGCAGCTCCTACAATGAGCAGTTCTTC TRBV7-2 many TRBJ2-1 NA
CATLGWSYNEQFF TGTGCCACACTCGGGTGGTCCTACAATGAGCAGTTCTTC TRBV28 NA TRBJ2-1 NA
CSASDSSYEQYF TGCAGTGCTTCGGACAGCTCCTACGAGCAGTACTTC TRBV20-1 few TRBJ2-7 NA
CASSSHPAGSVEQYF TGTGCCAGCAGCTCCCATCCCGCAGGGTCGGTCGAGCAGTACTTC TRBV14 few TRBJ2-7 NA
CSARGPSTADTQYF TGCAGTGCTAGAGGTCCTTCAACCGCAGATACGCAGTATTTT TRBV20-1 NA TRBJ2-3 NA
CASSTGTAVQFF TGTGCCAGCAGCACGGGGACAGCGGTGCAGTTCTTC TRBV3-1 NA TRBJ2-1 TRBD1
CASSRGVSPEAFF TGTGCCAGCAGCAGGGGGGTGAGCCCTGAAGCTTTCTTT TRBV12-3/TRBV12-4 NA TRBJ1-1 TRBD1
CASSPNRDTTEAFF TGTGCCAGCTCACCTAACAGGGACACCACTGAAGCTTTCTTT TRBV18 NA TRBJ1-1 NA
CASTSFAGGMNEQFF TGTGCCAGCACCTCTTTTGCGGGAGGGATGAATGAGCAGTTCTTC TRBV12-3/TRBV12-4 few TRBJ2-1 TRBD2
CSARDPRKRSEAFF TGCAGTGCTAGAGACCCGCGGAAGAGGTCAGAAGCTTTCTTT TRBV20-1 NA TRBJ1-1 NA
CASSQVGGESSYNEQFF TGCGCCAGCAGCCAAGTTGGCGGGGAGAGCTCCTACAATGAGCAGTTCTTC TRBV4-3 few TRBJ2-1 NA
CASSRWTGAYEQYF TGTGCCAGCAGCCGTTGGACGGGGGCCTACGAGCAGTACTTC TRBV12-3/TRBV12-4 many TRBJ2-7 NA
CAISEVTTYTDTQYF TGTGCCATCAGTGAAGTAACGACCTACACAGATACGCAGTATTTT TRBV10-3 once TRBJ2-3 NA
CASTPMGVAEAFF TGTGCCAGCACCCCCATGGGGGTGGCTGAAGCTTTCTTT TRBV2 NA TRBJ1-1 NA
CASSLQPSVYNEQFF TGTGCCAGCAGCTTACAGCCTAGCGTCTACAATGAGCAGTTCTTC TRBV7-8 NA TRBJ2-1 NA
CASSYSTQGTVNNEQFF TGTGCCAGCAGTTACTCGACCCAGGGAACAGTTAACAATGAGCAGTTCTTC TRBV6-5 NA TRBJ2-1 NA
CASSLPLRGAGELFF TGTGCCAGCAGCTTACCACTGCGTGGGGCCGGGGAGCTGTTTTTT TRBV5-5 NA TRBJ2-2 NA
CASSSPPGDIVPGELFF TGCGCCAGCAGCTCCCCTCCAGGGGACATCGTACCCGGGGAGCTGTTTTTT TRBV5-1 few TRBJ2-2 NA
CATSRDRTAADTEAFF TGTGCCACCAGCAGAGACAGGACAGCGGCCGACACTGAAGCTTTCTTT TRBV15 NA TRBJ1-1 NA
CASIAGVEAFF TGCGCCAGCATCGCCGGGGTTGAAGCTTTCTTT TRBV5-1 NA TRBJ1-1 NA
CASSLRGPSNQPQHF TGTGCCAGCAGCTTGAGGGGGCCGAGCAATCAGCCCCAGCATTTT TRBV5-6 few TRBJ1-5 TRBD1
CSASSQVGRDTQYF TGCAGTGCTAGTAGTCAGGTGGGACGAGATACGCAGTATTTT TRBV20-1 NA TRBJ2-3 NA
CASSLEAGRETQYF TGTGCCAGCAGTTTAGAGGCAGGACGGGAGACCCAGTACTTC TRBV12-3/TRBV12-4 many TRBJ2-5 NA
CASKGTLNTGELFF TGCGCCAGCAAAGGGACATTGAACACCGGGGAGCTGTTTTTT TRBV5-1 NA TRBJ2-2 NA
CASETGGTPYEQYF TGTGCCAGCGAAACAGGAGGAACCCCCTACGAGCAGTACTTC TRBV7-9 few TRBJ2-7 NA
CASSPIRDKPYNEQFF TGTGCCAGCAGCCCCATCCGGGACAAACCCTACAATGAGCAGTTCTTC TRBV6-1 few TRBJ2-1 NA
CASTNIQETQYF TGTGCCAGCACCAACATACAAGAGACCCAGTACTTC TRBV5-5 NA TRBJ2-5 NA
CASSPRDTSGGELFF TGTGCCAGCAGCCCCCGGGACACCTCGGGCGGGGAGCTGTTTTTT TRBV3-1 few TRBJ2-2 NA
CSARSGHNEQYF TGCAGTGCTAGATCCGGTCACAACGAGCAGTACTTC TRBV20-1 few TRBJ2-7 NA
CASILRGYTEAFF TGTGCCAGCATCCTCAGGGGTTACACTGAAGCTTTCTTT TRBV12-3/TRBV12-4 NA TRBJ1-1 NA
CSARGDKKDYTF TGCAGTGCTAGAGGGGACAAAAAGGACTACACCTTC TRBV20-1 few TRBJ1-2 NA
CASSSRDRGITGELFF TGTGCCAGCAGCTCCCGGGACAGGGGTATCACCGGGGAGCTGTTTTTT TRBV12-3/TRBV12-4 few TRBJ2-2 TRBD1
CASSLVQSYTGELFF TGCGCCAGCAGCTTGGTCCAGTCATACACCGGGGAGCTGTTTTTT TRBV5-1 NA TRBJ2-2 NA